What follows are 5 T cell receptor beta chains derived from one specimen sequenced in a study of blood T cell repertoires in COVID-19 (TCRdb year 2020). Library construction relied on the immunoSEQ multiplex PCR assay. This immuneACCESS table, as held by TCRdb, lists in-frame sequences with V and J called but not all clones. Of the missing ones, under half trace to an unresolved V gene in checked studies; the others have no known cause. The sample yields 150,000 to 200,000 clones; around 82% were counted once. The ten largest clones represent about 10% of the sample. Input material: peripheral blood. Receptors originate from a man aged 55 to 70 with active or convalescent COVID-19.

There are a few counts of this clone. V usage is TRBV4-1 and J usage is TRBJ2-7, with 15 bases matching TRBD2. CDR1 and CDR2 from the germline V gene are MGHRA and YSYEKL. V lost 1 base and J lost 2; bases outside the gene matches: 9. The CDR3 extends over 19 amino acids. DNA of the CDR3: TGCGCCAGCAGCCAAGGGGGACTAGCGGGAGGCCCGTTAACCTACGAGCAGTACTTC. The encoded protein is CASSQGGLAGGPLTYEQYF.

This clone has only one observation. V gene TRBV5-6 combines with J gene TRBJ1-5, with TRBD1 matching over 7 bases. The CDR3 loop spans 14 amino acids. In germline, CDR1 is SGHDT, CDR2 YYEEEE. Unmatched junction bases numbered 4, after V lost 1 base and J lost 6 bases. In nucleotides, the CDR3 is TGTGCCAGCAGCTTGTCTCAGGGGGGTCAGCCCCAGCATTTT. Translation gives CASSLSQGGQPQHF. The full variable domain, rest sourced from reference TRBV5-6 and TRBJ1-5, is DAGVTQSPTHLIKTRGQQVTLRCSPKSGHDTVSWYQQALGQGPQFIFQYYEEEERQRGNFPDRFSGHQFPNYSSELNVNALLLGDSALYLCASSLSQGGQPQHFGDGTRLSIL.

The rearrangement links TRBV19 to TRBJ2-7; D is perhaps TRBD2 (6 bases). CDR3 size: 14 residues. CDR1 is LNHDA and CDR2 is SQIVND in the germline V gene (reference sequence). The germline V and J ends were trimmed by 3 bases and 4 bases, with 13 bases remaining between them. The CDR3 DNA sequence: TGTGCCAGTAGTATCCCGGGAGAGCATTACGAGCAGTACTTC. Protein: CASSIPGEHYEQYF.

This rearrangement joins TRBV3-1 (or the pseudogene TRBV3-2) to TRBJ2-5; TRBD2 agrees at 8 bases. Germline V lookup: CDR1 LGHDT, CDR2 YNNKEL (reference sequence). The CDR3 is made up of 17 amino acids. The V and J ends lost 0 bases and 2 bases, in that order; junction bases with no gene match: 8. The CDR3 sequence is CASSQETVTSGQETQYF. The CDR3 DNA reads TGTGCCAGCAGCCAAGAGACCGTTACTAGCGGACAAGAGACCCAGTACTTC.

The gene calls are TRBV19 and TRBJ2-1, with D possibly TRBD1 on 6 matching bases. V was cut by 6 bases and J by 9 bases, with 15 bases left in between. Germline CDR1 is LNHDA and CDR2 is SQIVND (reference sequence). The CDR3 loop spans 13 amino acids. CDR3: CASSTGRRPEQFF. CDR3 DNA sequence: TGTGCCAGTAGCACAGGGCGGAGGCCTGAGCAGTTCTTC. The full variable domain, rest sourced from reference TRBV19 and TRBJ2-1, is DGGITQSPKYLFRKEGQNVTLSCEQNLNHDAMYWYRQDPGQGLRLIYYSQIVNDFQKGDIAEGYSVSREKKESFPLTVTSAQKNPTAFYLCASSTGRRPEQFFGPGTRLTVL.